Following are 25 T cell receptor beta chains from one sample sequenced in a study of blood T cell repertoires in COVID-19. Sequencing used immunoSEQ multiplex PCR; TCRdb keeps in-frame clones, though not all of them. In the table there are 280,000 or so clones, about 85% of which are singletons. Sequencing was done on a sample of PBMCs or T cells enriched from blood (not recorded which). The receptor source for this set is a woman between 45 and 60 years old who had recovered from COVID-19.

This clone was seen once. V gene TRBV5-1 combines with J gene TRBJ1-2; no definite D call. Trimming shortened V by 0 bases and J by 2 bases, and 14 bases separated the two germline ends. The CDR3 contains 16 residues. Germline V gene sequence: CDR1 SGHRS, CDR2 YFSETQ. The CDR3 DNA reads TGCGCCAGCAGCTTGGATGGCAGGCCAAGAAACTATGGCTACACCTTC. This sequence encodes CASSLDGRPRNYGYTF.

The rearrangement joins TRBV9 to TRBJ1-2; a possible D gene is TRBD1 (6 bases). CDR1 and CDR2 (germline): SGDLS, YYNGEE. There are 15 residues in the CDR3. Trimming shortened V by 4 bases and J by 2 bases, and 15 bases separated the two germline ends. The CDR3 region is CASSPRTRGNYGYTF. The CDR3 nucleotides read TGTGCCAGCAGCCCACGCACAAGGGGGAACTATGGCTACACCTTC.

This clone was seen only once. The chain carries TRBV2 and TRBJ2-7, with a weak D call TRBD1 (5 bases). CDR1 and CDR2 from the germline V gene are SNHLY and FYNNEI. Between the trimmed V and J ends, which lost 8 bases and 6 bases, there was a span of 20 bases. The CDR3 is 14 residues long. The CDR3 region is CASRTDSTPSEQYF. As DNA, the CDR3 is TGTGCCAGCCGAACCGACAGTACTCCTTCCGAGCAGTACTTC.

V is TRBV28 and J is TRBJ1-5; 8 bases fit TRBD1. V lost 0 bases and J lost 11; bases outside the gene matches: 12. CDR3 length: 16 residues. Per germline, CDR1 MDHEN and CDR2 SYDVKM. The chain's CDR3 is CASSLWSGGSFLAQHF. The CDR3 DNA is TGTGCCAGCAGTTTATGGTCAGGGGGCTCGTTTTTGGCCCAGCATTTT.

The chain uses TRBV5-8 and TRBJ1-5, with 7 bases aligning to TRBD1. With V trimmed by 2 bases and J by 3 bases, 8 bases remained unmatched. The CDR3 runs to 16 residues. Germline CDR1 is SGHTS and CDR2 is YDEGEE. Written as DNA, the CDR3 is TGTGCCAGCAGCTTCGGGACAGACTTTTACAATCAGCCCCAGCATTTT. It specifies CASSFGTDFYNQPQHF.

The chain combines TRBV6-5 with TRBJ1-6, with D uncertain. CDR3 length: 15 amino acids. Per the germline V gene, CDR1 is MNHEY and CDR2 is SVGAGI. The V end lost 7 bases, the J end lost 7 bases, and 17 bases lay between the germline ends. The CDR3 loop reads CASTEGRRSNSPLHF. As DNA, the CDR3 is TGTGCCAGCACCGAGGGTCGGCGCTCCAATTCACCCCTCCACTTT.

J is TRBJ2-2 and V is TRBV7-9, with D perhaps TRBD2 (6 bases). Trimming stripped 7 bases from V and 7 bases from J, with 16 bases between. This CDR3 has 14 amino acids. CDR1 and CDR2 (germline): SEHNR, FQNEAQ (reference sequence). The CDR3 DNA is TGTGCCAGCACCTTTTCCGGGACTCTCGGGGAGCTGTTTTTT. Protein sequence: CASTFSGTLGELFF.

The V call is TRBV24-1, the J call TRBJ2-1; D might be TRBD1 (6 bases). The CDR3 length is 16 residues. The germline gives CDR1 KGHDR, CDR2 SFDVKD. V was cut by 3 bases and J by 2 bases, with 13 bases left in between. The CDR3 is CATSDPQGTPYNEQFF. In DNA, the CDR3 is TGTGCCACCAGTGATCCGCAGGGGACCCCCTACAATGAGCAGTTCTTC.

This chain links TRBV4-2 with TRBJ1-2; 7 bases agree with TRBD1. The CDR3 sequence is 17 residues long. The germline V gene has CDR1 LGHNA and CDR2 YNFKEQ. Trimming at V came to 0 bases and at J to 5 bases, leaving 12 bases not matched to a gene. The CDR3 here is CASSQDAGQGVVYGYTF. CDR3 nucleotides: TGTGCCAGCAGCCAAGACGCGGGGCAGGGGGTCGTTTATGGCTACACCTTC.

This rearrangement joins TRBV19 to TRBJ1-2, with D possibly being TRBD1 (6 bases). Germline CDR1 is LNHDA and CDR2 is SQIVND (reference sequence). Trimming cost V 1 base and J 4 bases, with 13 bases left between them. The CDR3 contains 15 residues. The CDR3 protein is CASSIGAGASYGYTF. For the CDR3, the DNA is TGTGCCAGTAGTATAGGGGCAGGGGCGAGCTATGGCTACACCTTC.

The DNA for the CDR3 is TGTGCCAGCTCACCGAGCTCGAACACTGAAGCTTTCTTT. This codes for CASSPSSNTEAFF. This chain uses TRBV18 with TRBJ1-1; D remains unclear. Germline V lookup: CDR1 KGHSH, CDR2 LQKENI. CDR3 length: 13 amino acids. Trimming shortened V by 3 bases and J by 1 base, and 6 bases separated the two germline ends.

V gene TRBV15 combines with J gene TRBJ2-1, with 9 positions matching TRBD1. Germline assignment: CDR1 LNHNV and CDR2 YYDKDF (reference sequence). V was pared by 1 base and J by 3 bases, with 7 bases of the junction left unmatched. The CDR3 loop spans 17 amino acids. CDR3 residues: CATSRVGTGSSYNEQFF. The CDR3 coding sequence is TGTGCCACCAGCAGAGTAGGGACAGGGAGTAGCTACAATGAGCAGTTCTTC. The variable domain in full, completed from reference TRBV15 and TRBJ2-1, reads DAMVIQNPRYQVTQFGKPVTLSCSQTLNHNVMYWYQQKSSQAPKLLFHYYDKDFNNEADTPDNFQSRRPNTSFCFLDIRSPGLGDTAMYLCATSRVGTGSSYNEQFFGPGTRLTVL.

The rearrangement links TRBV27 to TRBJ1-2; perhaps TRBD1 as D (5 bases). Germline V gives CDR1 MNHEY, CDR2 SMNVEV (reference sequence). V was clipped by 5 bases and J by 2 bases, with 9 bases between them. This CDR3 is built from 13 residues. In DNA, the CDR3 is TGTGCCAGCAGTCTCCGACAGAACTATGGCTACACCTTC. This codes for CASSLRQNYGYTF.

The genes are TRBV18 and TRBJ2-6; 8 nucleotides agree with TRBD1. Losses at the gene ends were 3 bases for V and 4 bases for J; bases not matched to a gene: 8. Germline assignment: CDR1 KGHSH and CDR2 LQKENI. The CDR3 runs to 17 residues. The CDR3 sequence is CASSPRTGSTGANVLTF. The CDR3 DNA sequence: TGTGCCAGCTCACCCAGGACAGGGAGCACCGGGGCCAACGTCCTGACTTTC.

The genes are TRBV9 and TRBJ2-5; tentative D call: TRBD2 (5 bases). The CDR3 is 14 residues long. Germline V gives CDR1 SGDLS, CDR2 YYNGEE. Trimming stripped 0 bases from V and 4 bases from J, with 10 bases between. CDR3 nucleotides: TGTGCCAGCAGCGTAGCCGGGGTCCGAGAGACCCAGTACTTC. Protein product: CASSVAGVRETQYF.

The genes are TRBV7-9 and TRBJ2-7; possible D gene TRBD2, 6 bases. Germline assignment: CDR1 SEHNR and CDR2 FQNEAQ (reference sequence). Trimming left V 0 bases short and J 5 bases short, with 17 bases between. There are 16 residues in the CDR3. Written as DNA, the CDR3 is TGTGCCAGCAGCTTAGCCGGTGGCGCGCGGGGCAACGAGCAGTACTTC. Amino acid sequence: CASSLAGGARGNEQYF.

V gene TRBV2 combines with J gene TRBJ1-2, with D possibly matching TRBD1 (6 bases). V lost 6 bases and J lost 13, with 18 bases in between. CDR1 and CDR2 from the germline V gene are SNHLY and FYNNEI. The CDR3 totals 12 residues. CDR3 sequence (DNA): TGTGCCAGCAGCGATAGACAGGTGATTCTCACCTTC. This sequence encodes CASSDRQVILTF.

The gene calls are TRBV18 and TRBJ1-2, with 7 bases aligning to TRBD1. This CDR3 is 14 amino acids long. Trimming removed 2 bases from V and 8 bases from J; junction bases left unmatched: 8. Germline-derived CDR1 and CDR2 are KGHSH and LQKENI. In DNA form, the CDR3 reads TGTGCCAGCTCACCATCCGACAGGGCTCGGGGCTACACCTTC. Amino acids: CASSPSDRARGYTF.

The CDR3 loop reads CASSPRGTVLGEKLFF. DNA of the CDR3: TGTGCCAGCTCACCACGGGGCACCGTTTTGGGTGAAAAACTGTTTTTT. The chain links TRBV18 to TRBJ1-4; D perhaps matches TRBD1 (5 bases). Germline assignment: CDR1 KGHSH and CDR2 LQKENI. V was shortened by 1 base and J by 7 bases, with 16 bases between the two germline ends. CDR3 length: 16 residues.

The rearrangement links TRBV2 to TRBJ2-3; 9 nucleotides align to TRBD2. The J segment lost 2 bases and the V segment lost 4 bases, leaving 4 bases of the junction unmatched. Germline V gene sequence: CDR1 SNHLY, CDR2 FYNNEI. The CDR3 consists of 15 residues. The CDR3, as DNA: TGTGCCAGCAGTGTTAGCGGGAGAGTCACAGATACGCAGTATTTT. Protein product: CASSVSGRVTDTQYF.

The chain couples TRBV28 to TRBJ1-2; maybe TRBD1 (6 bases). V gave up 6 bases and J gave up 0 bases, with 14 bases separating them. The V gene's germline CDR1 is MDHEN and CDR2 SYDVKM. This CDR3 spans 15 amino acids. The CDR3 DNA is TGTGCCAGCAGGGACGGACAGCTTCCTAACTATGGCTACACCTTC. This translates into CASRDGQLPNYGYTF.

This chain connects TRBV11-2 to TRBJ1-1; possible D gene TRBD1, 5 bases. V was trimmed by 1 base and J by 8 bases, leaving 17 bases between them. This CDR3 comprises 15 residues. Per the germline V gene, CDR1 is SGHAT and CDR2 is FQNNGV. CDR3 in DNA: TGTGCCAGCAGCTTAGTAACCCCGCCAGCAGGGGAAGCTTTCTTT. Amino acids: CASSLVTPPAGEAFF.

The V and J genes are TRBV7-9 and TRBJ1-1; the D is unclear. Germline CDR1 and CDR2: SEHNR and FQNEAQ (reference sequence). CDR3 size: 11 residues. The germline V and J ends were trimmed by 7 bases and 2 bases, with 5 bases remaining between them. In DNA form, the CDR3 reads TGTGCCAGCACCACAAACACTGAAGCTTTCTTT. Protein sequence: CASTTNTEAFF.

The chain couples TRBV4-1 to TRBJ1-6, with D unresolved. The ends were cut back, 8 bases at V and 8 bases at J, with 13 bases in the middle. This CDR3 is built from 13 residues. Per germline, CDR1 MGHRA and CDR2 YSYEKL. The CDR3 is CASQETLDSPLHF. In DNA form, the CDR3 reads TGCGCCAGCCAAGAGACTTTGGATTCACCCCTCCACTTT.

The gene calls are TRBV6-1 and TRBJ1-3; D possibly corresponds to TRBD1 (5 bases). This CDR3 is built from 13 residues. Germline V CDR1 and CDR2: MNHNS, SASEGT. Trimming took off 3 bases at V and 7 bases at J, with 10 bases between the two ends. The CDR3: CASSDGGKNTIYF. For the CDR3, the DNA is TGTGCCAGCAGTGACGGGGGGAAGAACACCATATATTTT.